This record concerns one TCR beta chain sequence. Sequencing was performed with immunoSEQ multiplex PCR; in TCRdb, only in-frame clones are kept and a portion is missing. The table has about 120,000 clones, 70% to 90% seen once; the top ten hold more than 4.5%. The source of the sample is a study of blood T cell repertoires in COVID-19. This CDR3 is 16 amino acids long. Germline CDR1 is SGHAT and CDR2 is FQDESV (reference sequence). Deletions cut 5 bases from V and 0 bases from J, with 13 bases between. The receptor was isolated from a human donor in a cohort sampled during active COVID-19. The chain employs TRBV11-1 and TRBJ2-2, with D unclear. Sequenced material: peripheral blood. The CDR3 loop reads CASSPWRGTNTGELFF. CDR3 coding DNA: TGTGCCAGCAGCCCCTGGAGAGGTACGAACACCGGGGAGCTGTTTTTT.